This T cell receptor beta chain was obtained from a study of CD8+ T cells in alopecia areata. About the research overall: A regimen of oral tofacitinib, 5 to 10 mg twice daily, was given to treated patients. Tofacitinib ran 6 to 18 months, followed by 6 months off drug. Scoring of severity for treated patients was based on percentage of affected scalp area. Study observations and caveats: Significant decreases in scalp clonality and expanded CD8+ clones followed tofacitinib treatment.

Of note for this clone: Its antigen is as yet unknown.

Extracted RNA was reverse transcribed into cDNA, the sequencing template. TCRdb's copy holds only in-frame clones and misses some; the assay was immunoSEQ multiplex PCR. The sample holds about 270,000 clones, around 64% seen once. Trimming took 3 bases from V and 2 from J; bases not matched to a gene: 2. The CDR3 has 14 amino acids. Germline assignment: CDR1 PRHDT and CDR2 FYEKMQ (reference sequence). This sample's treatment: oral pan-JAK inhibitor, 5-10 mg twice daily. The V gene is TRBV13, the J gene TRBJ1-2; 8 nucleotides line up with TRBD1. The clonotype comes from a human donor with alopecia areata. Specimen: CD4+ T cells sorted from blood, collected between weeks 51 and 52, from a patient treated with tofacitinib. The chain's CDR3 is CASSFGQGNYGYTF. CDR3 bases: TGTGCCAGCAGCTTCGGACAGGGCAACTATGGCTACACCTTC.